The 27 T cell receptor beta chains below were found in one sample sequenced in a study of T cell responses to AZD1222 COVID-19 vaccine. Assay used: immunoSEQ multiplex PCR; TCRdb lists only in-frame clones, some missing. The sample contains tens of thousands of clones, about 90% of which appear only once. The sample here was peripheral blood, taken on day 0 of AZD1222 vaccination. These receptors all come from an adult in good health.

CDR3 loop: CASSIAGRSNQPQHF. The CDR3 DNA sequence: TGTGCCAGTAGTATAGCTGGCAGAAGCAATCAGCCCCAGCATTTT. The chain combines TRBV19 with TRBJ1-5; D not certain. CDR1 LNHDA and CDR2 SQIVND come from the germline V gene (reference sequence). The CDR3 contains 15 residues. V lost 1 base and J 1 base, leaving 8 bases between the germline ends.

This chain links TRBV7-2 with TRBJ1-5; 7 bases map to TRBD1. V lost 5 bases to trimming and J lost 8 bases; unmatched junction nucleotides: 9. The germline gives CDR1 SGHTA, CDR2 FQGNSA. The CDR3 loop spans 14 amino acids. The CDR3 bases are TGTGCCAGCAGCAAGGGACAGAGGGTGGAGCCCCAGCATTTT. It translates to CASSKGQRVEPQHF.

The chain recombines TRBV6-1 with TRBJ1-2; D is unresolved. V gave up 0 bases and J gave up 4 bases, with 9 bases separating them. The CDR3 spans 14 residues. CDR1 MNHNS and CDR2 SASEGT come from the germline V gene. The CDR3 region has the DNA TGTGCCAGCAGTGAAGCGCGGCGGATCTATGGCTACACCTTC. It yields the protein CASSEARRIYGYTF.

This rearrangement joins TRBV5-8 to TRBJ1-6; 10 nucleotides agree with TRBD1. Germline loops: CDR1 SGHTS, CDR2 YDEGEE. J gave up 5 bases and V 4 bases, and 9 bases lay outside the gene matches. The CDR3 has 17 amino acids. The DNA for the CDR3 is TGTGCCAGCAGCCTTTACTCGGGACAGGGGAATAATTCACCCCTCCACTTT. Translated: CASSLYSGQGNNSPLHF. The entire variable domain, with the rest obtained from reference TRBV5-8 and TRBJ1-6, is as follows: EAGVTQSPTHLIKTRGQQATLRCSPISGHTSVYWYQQALGLGLQFLLWYDEGEERNRGNFPPRFSGRQFPNYSSELNVNALELEDSALYLCASSLYSGQGNNSPLHFGNGTRLTVT.

The rearrangement links TRBV19 to TRBJ2-5; a possible D gene is TRBD2 (6 bases). The CDR3 is 13 amino acids. V was clipped by 7 bases and J by 1 base, with 10 bases between them. Germline V gene lookup returns CDR1 LNHDA and CDR2 SQIVND (reference sequence). CDR3 DNA sequence: TGTGCCAGTATGGGGGAGGTCCAAGAGACCCAGTACTTC. It yields the protein CASMGEVQETQYF.

The CDR3: CASSPRGARNQPQHF. Written as DNA, the CDR3 is TGTGCCAGCTCACCACGGGGGGCGCGGAATCAGCCCCAGCATTTT. The chain recombines TRBV18 with TRBJ1-5; TRBD1 is a possible D gene (6 bases). CDR1 and CDR2 from the germline V gene are KGHSH and LQKENI. V was trimmed by 1 base and J by 4 bases, leaving 11 bases between them. CDR3 length: 15 amino acids.

This clone was observed once. This chain connects TRBV10-3 to TRBJ1-2; D is uncertain. Germline V gives CDR1 ENHRY, CDR2 SYGVKD. The CDR3 totals 12 residues. Trimming pared 5 bases from V and 3 bases from J, leaving 7 bases between. For the CDR3, the DNA is TGTGCCATCAGTCCAGACGACTATGGCTACACCTTC. It specifies CAISPDDYGYTF.

The rearrangement uses TRBV28 and TRBJ1-5; 11 nucleotides match TRBD1. Germline loops: CDR1 MDHEN, CDR2 SYDVKM. The V gene end was trimmed by 6 bases and the J gene end by 4 bases; junction bases not matched to a gene: 5. This CDR3 contains 15 residues. This CDR3 is CASRGQGGFNQPQHF. As DNA, the CDR3 is TGTGCCAGCAGGGGACAGGGGGGTTTTAATCAGCCCCAGCATTTT.

This clone was seen only once. The V and J genes are TRBV5-1 and TRBJ2-1; D may match TRBD1 or TRBD2 (5 bases each). The length of the CDR3 is 14 residues. V lost 2 bases and J lost 9, with 15 bases in between. In germline, CDR1 is SGHRS, CDR2 YFSETQ. Here the CDR3 reads CASSFGGVVAEQFF. The DNA for the CDR3 is TGCGCCAGCAGCTTTGGGGGTGTGGTGGCTGAGCAGTTCTTC.

As regards this clone: Other DNA sequences of this sample code for an identical CDR3. The chain combines TRBV11-3 with TRBJ2-7; D unresolved. The V and J ends lost 5 bases and 2 bases respectively, with 7 bases between them. Germline CDR1 is SGHNT and CDR2 is YENEEA. The CDR3 has 12 residues. The CDR3 DNA reads TGTGCCAGCAGCCCCCGGGCCTACGAGCAGTACTTC. Translated, it gives CASSPRAYEQYF.

The chain combines TRBV4-2 with TRBJ2-1; 8 bases map to TRBD2. Trimming cost V 0 bases and J 9 bases; bases outside gene matches: 10. The CDR3 is made up of 16 amino acids. Germline values: CDR1 LGHNA, CDR2 YNFKEQ. CDR3 sequence reads: CASSQEGGRTSGEQFF. CDR3 DNA sequence: TGTGCCAGCAGCCAAGAGGGCGGGAGGACGTCGGGTGAGCAGTTCTTC.

Note on this clone: At one boundary the junction diverges from the germline segment, which might be a read error. V and J are TRBV28 and TRBJ1-2; perhaps TRBD1 as D (6 bases). The CDR3 is 12 residues long. Germline V lookup: CDR1 MDHEN, CDR2 SYDVKM. CDR3 sequence reads: CASTSPQGRPGF. The CDR3 DNA reads as TGTGCCAGCACCTCTCCTCAGGGGCGGCCGGGCTTC.

The chain links TRBV11-2 to TRBJ2-5, with a possible D match to TRBD1 (6 bases). Germline CDR1 reads SGHAT; CDR2 reads FQNNGV. Trimming took 5 bases from V and 4 from J, leaving 14 bases between them. The CDR3 spans 14 residues. CDR3 sequence reads: CASSPHGGPETQYF. In nucleotides, the CDR3 is TGTGCCAGCAGCCCCCATGGGGGCCCAGAGACCCAGTACTTC.

V gene TRBV7-2 combines with J gene TRBJ2-1; 8 bases agree with TRBD1. The germline CDR1 and CDR2 sequences are SGHTA and FQGNSA. Trimming cost V 7 bases and J 9 bases; bases outside gene matches: 14. The CDR3 spans 15 residues. The CDR3 loop reads CASTSFSRGQSEQFF. CDR3 in DNA: TGTGCCAGCACCTCCTTTTCCAGGGGGCAGAGTGAGCAGTTCTTC. Using reference TRBV7-2 and TRBJ2-1 for the parts outside the CDR3, the full variable domain is GAGVSQSPSNKVTEKGKDVELRCDPISGHTALYWYRQSLGQGLEFLIYFQGNSAPDKSGLPSDRFSAERTGGSVSTLTIQRTQQEDSAVYLCASTSFSRGQSEQFFGPGTRLTVL.

J is TRBJ2-7 and V is TRBV12-3 or TRBV12-4, with TRBD1 as a possible D gene (5 bases). Trimming left V 8 bases short and J 5 bases short, with 13 bases between. The CDR3 sequence is 12 residues long. CDR3: CASSADSDEQYF. CDR3 bases: TGTGCCAGCTCCGCTGACAGTGACGAGCAGTACTTC.

CDR3 nucleotide sequence: TGCGCCAGCAGCCGGACAGGCACCCCTGAAGCTTTCTTT. This gives the protein CASSRTGTPEAFF. The chain links TRBV4-1 to TRBJ1-1; TRBD1 matches at 7 bases. Germline-derived CDR1 and CDR2 are MGHRA and YSYEKL. The J segment lost 6 bases and the V segment lost 4 bases, leaving 5 bases of the junction unmatched. The CDR3 is 13 amino acids.

The chain joins TRBV2 to TRBJ2-3; no clear D. The V and J ends lost 6 bases and 0 bases respectively, with 13 bases between them. Germline V gives CDR1 SNHLY, CDR2 FYNNEI. CDR3 length: 15 amino acids. The CDR3 DNA reads as TGTGCCAGCAGGGAAAGACGGATGAGCACAGATACGCAGTATTTT. Translation gives CASRERRMSTDTQYF.

The chain couples TRBV11-2 to TRBJ2-3; D is perhaps TRBD1 (6 bases). The V end was cut by 3 bases, the J end by 0 bases, with 13 bases between. Germline V lookup: CDR1 SGHAT, CDR2 FQNNGV. This CDR3 contains 16 residues. CDR3 sequence (DNA): TGTGCCAGCAGCTTGATCCCGGGACATAGCACAGATACGCAGTATTTT. Translation gives CASSLIPGHSTDTQYF.

The chain uses TRBV5-1 and TRBJ1-1; possibly TRBD1 for D (6 bases). Germline loops: CDR1 SGHRS, CDR2 YFSETQ. The V and J ends lost 3 bases and 3 bases respectively, with 18 bases between them. The CDR3 runs 16 residues. The CDR3 loop is CASSSEGTPLDTEAFF. In DNA form, the CDR3 reads TGCGCCAGCAGCTCCGAGGGGACACCCTTGGACACTGAAGCTTTCTTT. Complete variable domain (other parts from reference TRBV5-1 and TRBJ1-1): KAGVTQTPRYLIKTRGQQVTLSCSPISGHRSVSWYQQTPGQGLQFLFEYFSETQRNKGNFPGRFSGRQFSNSRSEMNVSTLELGDSALYLCASSSEGTPLDTEAFFGQGTRLTVV.

The sample holds a few counts of this clone. V is TRBV4-3 and J is TRBJ2-1; 9 bases fit TRBD2. V shed 1 base, J shed 6 bases, and the junction held 4 bases outside the gene matches. In germline, CDR1 is LGHNA, CDR2 YSLEER. The CDR3 covers 15 residues. The CDR3 DNA reads as TGCGCCAGCAGCCAAGCCGGGCGGGGGGGCAATGAGCAGTTCTTC. Translated, it gives CASSQAGRGGNEQFF.

This clone was found a few times. The chain is built from TRBV6-4 and TRBJ2-3; 13 bases align to TRBD2. V was pared by 6 bases and J by 1 base, with 1 base of the junction left unmatched. CDR1 MRHNA and CDR2 SNTAGT come from the germline V gene. The CDR3 spans 15 residues. For the CDR3, the DNA is TGTGCCAGCAGAGGGACTAGCGGGGGCACAGATACGCAGTATTTT. This gives the protein CASRGTSGGTDTQYF.

V gene TRBV4-2 combines with J gene TRBJ2-7; 8 bases are shared with TRBD1. The V segment lost 5 bases and the J segment 6 bases; nucleotides outside the gene matches: 3. The CDR3 is 12 amino acids. Germline V gene lookup returns CDR1 LGHNA and CDR2 YNFKEQ. CDR3 region: CASSLDRGEQYF. CDR3 bases: TGTGCCAGCAGCTTAGACAGGGGCGAGCAGTACTTC.

The V gene is TRBV5-1, the J gene TRBJ1-2; a possible D gene is TRBD1 (5 bases). CDR1 and CDR2 (germline): SGHRS, YFSETQ. The CDR3 contains 13 residues. V was trimmed by 0 bases and J by 8 bases, leaving 11 bases between them. CDR3 sequence reads: CASSLAAGTGYTF. CDR3 coding DNA: TGCGCCAGCAGCTTGGCCGCAGGGACCGGCTACACCTTC. The full variable domain, rest sourced from reference TRBV5-1 and TRBJ1-2, is KAGVTQTPRYLIKTRGQQVTLSCSPISGHRSVSWYQQTPGQGLQFLFEYFSETQRNKGNFPGRFSGRQFSNSRSEMNVSTLELGDSALYLCASSLAAGTGYTFGSGTRLTVV.

The rearrangement joins TRBV4-2 to TRBJ1-2; 7 bases are a match to TRBD1. With 3 bases clipped from V and 2 bases from J, the junction kept 3 bases outside the gene matches. The CDR3 length is 14 residues. The V gene's germline CDR1 is LGHNA and CDR2 YNFKEQ. The CDR3 coding sequence is TGTGCCAGCAGCCACCAGGGGGGGAACTATGGCTACACCTTC. Encoded protein: CASSHQGGNYGYTF.

This clone was detected once. V and J are TRBV3-1 (or the pseudogene TRBV3-2) and TRBJ2-6, with 7 bases fitting TRBD2. V gave up 8 bases and J gave up 2 bases; unmatched junction bases: 6. CDR1 LGHDT and CDR2 YNNKEL come from the germline V gene (reference sequence). There are 15 residues in the CDR3. CDR3 nucleotide sequence: TGTGCCAGCGCTTCGGGGGGACCTGGGGCCAACGTCCTGACTTTC. Its translation is CASASGGPGANVLTF.

Only one count was recorded for this clone. The V and J genes are TRBV27 and TRBJ2-7, with 7 nucleotides matching TRBD2. V trimming: 6 bases; J trimming: 3 bases; junction bases outside the gene matches: 11. Germline V lookup: CDR1 MNHEY, CDR2 SMNVEV (reference sequence). This CDR3 contains 15 residues. DNA for the CDR3: TGTGCCAGCAGGCCTAGGGCAGCGGGATTCTACGAGCAGTACTTC. Encoded protein: CASRPRAAGFYEQYF.

The V gene is TRBV6-5, the J gene TRBJ1-5; D remains unclear. The CDR3 is 16 amino acids. The V end was cut by 2 bases, the J end by 11 bases, with 22 bases between. Looked up from germline, CDR1 is MNHEY and CDR2 is SVGAGI. The CDR3 reads CASSYPAARPDLAQHF. CDR3 DNA sequence: TGTGCCAGCAGTTACCCGGCGGCCCGACCTGATTTAGCCCAGCATTTT.